This T cell receptor (beta chain) was retrieved from a study of T cell repertoires in cytomegalovirus infection. From germline, CDR1 is MDHEN and CDR2 SYDVKM. The junction had 6 bases not matched to a gene; V was cut back by 3 bases and J by 0 bases. This CDR3 has 17 residues. Using its own MiXCR run on the reads, TCRdb lists one record per CDR3 protein. The table has 90,000 to 120,000 distinct CDR3 sequences, less than 25% seen once. This TCR came from a human donor in good health (CMV status not recorded). Some clones in this sample may be carry-over from other donors' samples. Sequencing used CD8+ T cells from PBMCs. The chain employs TRBV28 and TRBJ2-7, with 12 positions matching TRBD2. CDR3 DNA sequence: TGTGCCAGCAGTTTCAGACTAGCGGGGGATACCTCCTACGAGCAGTACTTC. Encoded protein: CASSFRLAGDTSYEQYF.